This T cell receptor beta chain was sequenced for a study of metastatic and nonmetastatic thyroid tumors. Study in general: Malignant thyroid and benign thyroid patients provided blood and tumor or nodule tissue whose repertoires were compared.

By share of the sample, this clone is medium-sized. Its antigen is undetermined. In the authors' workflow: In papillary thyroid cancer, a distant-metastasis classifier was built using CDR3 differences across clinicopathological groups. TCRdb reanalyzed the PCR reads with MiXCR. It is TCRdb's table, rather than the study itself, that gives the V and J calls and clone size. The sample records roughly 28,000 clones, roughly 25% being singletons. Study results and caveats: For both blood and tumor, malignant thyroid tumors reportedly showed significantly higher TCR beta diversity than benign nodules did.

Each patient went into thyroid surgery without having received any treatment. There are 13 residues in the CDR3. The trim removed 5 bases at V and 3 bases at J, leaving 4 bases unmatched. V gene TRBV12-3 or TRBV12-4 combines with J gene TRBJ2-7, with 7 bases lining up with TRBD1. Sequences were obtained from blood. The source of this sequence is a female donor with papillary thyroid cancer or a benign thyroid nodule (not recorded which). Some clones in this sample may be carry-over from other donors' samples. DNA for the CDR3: TGTGCCAGCAGTCCGACAGGGTTCTACGAGCAGTACTTC. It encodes CASSPTGFYEQYF.